The 5 T cell receptor beta chains presented below share a single source sample, sequenced in a study of cytomegalovirus exposure and HLA in healthy donors. The PCR ran on 60 Vbeta and 13 Jbeta primers. This table comes from immunoSEQ multiplex PCR, and its TCRdb copy is limited to in-frame clones, with some not included. The table shows tens of thousands of clones, with 60% to 65% occurring only once. Sequenced material: PBMCs. These receptors were collected from a human donor in good health.

This clone has a single count. The chain employs TRBV7-2 and TRBJ2-7; D might be TRBD1 (5 bases). This CDR3 is built from 15 residues. Germline CDR1 and CDR2: SGHTA and FQGNSA. The V and J ends lost 1 base and 1 base respectively, with 11 bases between them. The CDR3 sequence: CASSLDRQLSYEQYF. The DNA of the CDR3 is TGTGCCAGCAGCTTAGATAGACAGCTGTCCTACGAGCAGTACTTC.

V usage is TRBV7-8 and J usage is TRBJ1-5; D gene uncertain. V lost 4 bases to trimming and J lost 3 bases, with 16 bases between them. The CDR3 extends over 16 amino acids. Per the germline V gene, CDR1 is SGHVS and CDR2 is FQNEAQ. CDR3 DNA sequence: TGTGCCAGCAGCTCACGCGTGAGGGCGACCAATCAGCCCCAGCATTTT. Translated, it gives CASSSRVRATNQPQHF. The full variable domain, rest sourced from reference TRBV7-8 and TRBJ1-5, is GAGVSQSPRYKVAKRGQDVALRCDPISGHVSLFWYQQALGQGPEFLTYFQNEAQLDKSGLPSDRFFAERPEGSVSTLKIQRTQQEDSAVYLCASSSRVRATNQPQHFGDGTRLSIL.

The chain carries TRBV19 and TRBJ2-5, with D possibly TRBD2 on 6 matching bases. The CDR3 totals 14 residues. V was pared by 4 bases and J by 1 base, with 10 bases between. Germline assignment: CDR1 LNHDA and CDR2 SQIVND (reference sequence). CDR3 DNA sequence: TGTGCCAGTAGTAGGCGGGGTGCCCAAGAGACCCAGTACTTC. It codes for CASSRRGAQETQYF.

CDR3 loop: CSVDASGRETQYF. The CDR3 DNA reads as TGCAGCGTTGACGCTAGCGGGCGGGAGACCCAGTACTTC. The gene calls are TRBV29-1 and TRBJ2-5, with 8 bases matching TRBD2. This CDR3 has 13 residues. With V trimmed by 3 bases and J by 5 bases, 5 bases remained unmatched. Germline CDR1 SQVTM, CDR2 ANQGSEA.

The DNA for the CDR3 is TGTGCCAGCAGTTGGGACTCCATGAACACTGAAGCTTTCTTT. As protein: CASSWDSMNTEAFF. The V call is TRBV2, the J call TRBJ1-1, with D possibly TRBD1 on 5 matching bases. Trimming took off 5 bases at V and 0 bases at J, with 10 bases between the two ends. The CDR3 spans 14 residues. Germline values: CDR1 SNHLY, CDR2 FYNNEI.